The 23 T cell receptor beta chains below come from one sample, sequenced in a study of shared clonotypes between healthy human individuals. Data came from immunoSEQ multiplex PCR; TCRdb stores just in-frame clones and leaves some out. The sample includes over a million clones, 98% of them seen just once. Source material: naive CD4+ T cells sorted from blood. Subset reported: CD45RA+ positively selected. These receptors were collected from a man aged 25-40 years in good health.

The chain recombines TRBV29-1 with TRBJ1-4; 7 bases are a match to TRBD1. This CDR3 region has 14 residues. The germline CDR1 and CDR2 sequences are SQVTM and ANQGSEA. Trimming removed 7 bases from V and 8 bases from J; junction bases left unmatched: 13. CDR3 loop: CSARRAGGGEKLFF. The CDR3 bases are TGCAGCGCCCGACGCGCAGGGGGAGGCGAAAAACTGTTTTTT.

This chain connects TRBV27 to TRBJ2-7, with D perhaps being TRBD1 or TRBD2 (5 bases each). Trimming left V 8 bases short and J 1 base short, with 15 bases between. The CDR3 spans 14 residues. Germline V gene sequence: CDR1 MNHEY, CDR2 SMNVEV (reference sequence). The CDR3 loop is CASRGPGRSYEQYF. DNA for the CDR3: TGTGCCAGCCGGGGACCAGGGCGGTCCTACGAGCAGTACTTC.

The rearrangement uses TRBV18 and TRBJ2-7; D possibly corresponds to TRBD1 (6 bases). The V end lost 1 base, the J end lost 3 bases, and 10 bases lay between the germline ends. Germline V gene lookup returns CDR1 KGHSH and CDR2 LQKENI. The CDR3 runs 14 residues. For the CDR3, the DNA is TGTGCCAGCTCACCACGGGGGCTGGTCTACGAGCAGTACTTC. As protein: CASSPRGLVYEQYF. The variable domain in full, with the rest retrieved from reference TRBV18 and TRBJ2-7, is NAGVMQNPRHLVRRRGQEARLRCSPMKGHSHVYWYRQLPEEGLKFMVYLQKENIIDESGMPKERFSAEFPKEGPSILRIQQVVRGDSAAYFCASSPRGLVYEQYFGPGTRLTVT.

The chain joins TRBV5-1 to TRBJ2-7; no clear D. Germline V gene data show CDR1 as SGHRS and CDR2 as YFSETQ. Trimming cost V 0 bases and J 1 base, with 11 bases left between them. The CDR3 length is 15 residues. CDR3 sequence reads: CASSLGSLTSYEQYF. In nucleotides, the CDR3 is TGCGCCAGCAGCTTGGGGTCGCTAACGTCCTACGAGCAGTACTTC.

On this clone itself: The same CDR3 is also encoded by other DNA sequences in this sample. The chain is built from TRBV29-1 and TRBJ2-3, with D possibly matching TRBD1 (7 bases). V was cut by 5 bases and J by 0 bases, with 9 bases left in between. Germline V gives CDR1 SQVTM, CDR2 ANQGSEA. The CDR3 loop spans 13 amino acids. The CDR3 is CSVPGGSTDTQYF. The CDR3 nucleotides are TGCAGCGTTCCAGGGGGGAGCACAGATACGCAGTATTTT.

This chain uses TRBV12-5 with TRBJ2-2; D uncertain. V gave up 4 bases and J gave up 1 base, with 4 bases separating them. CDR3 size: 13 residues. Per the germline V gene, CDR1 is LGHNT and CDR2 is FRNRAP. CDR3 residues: CASGSGNTGELFF. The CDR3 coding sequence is TGTGCTAGTGGTTCCGGGAACACCGGGGAGCTGTTTTTT.

The CDR3 loop is CATSRERSLYYNEQFF. In nucleotides, the CDR3 is TGTGCCACCAGCAGAGAGAGAAGTTTATACTACAATGAGCAGTTCTTC. The chain employs TRBV15 and TRBJ2-1; D is undetermined. CDR3 length: 16 amino acids. Germline lookup yields CDR1 LNHNV and CDR2 YYDKDF (reference sequence). V shed 0 bases and J shed 3 bases, with 12 bases lying between them.

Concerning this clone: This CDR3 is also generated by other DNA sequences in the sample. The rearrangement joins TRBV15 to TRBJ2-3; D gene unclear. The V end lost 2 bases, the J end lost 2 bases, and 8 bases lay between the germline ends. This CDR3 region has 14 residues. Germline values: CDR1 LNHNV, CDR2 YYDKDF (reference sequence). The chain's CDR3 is CATSRRASTDTQYF. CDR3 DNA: TGTGCCACCAGCAGACGGGCCTCCACAGATACGCAGTATTTT.

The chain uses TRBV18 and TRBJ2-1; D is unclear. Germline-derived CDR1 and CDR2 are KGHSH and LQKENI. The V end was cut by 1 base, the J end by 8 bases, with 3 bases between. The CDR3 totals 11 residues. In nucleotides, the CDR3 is TGTGCCAGCTCACCACACCATGAGCAGTTCTTC. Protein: CASSPHHEQFF.

CDR3 nucleotide sequence: TGCGCCAGCAGCCCAGCAGGCGGGGGGGATGCTGCTTTCTTT. Amino acids: CASSPAGGGDAAFF. The chain employs TRBV5-1 and TRBJ1-1, with TRBD1 as a possible D gene (5 bases). V was clipped by 4 bases and J by 11 bases, with 21 bases between them. Germline V lookup: CDR1 SGHRS, CDR2 YFSETQ. The CDR3 has 14 amino acids.

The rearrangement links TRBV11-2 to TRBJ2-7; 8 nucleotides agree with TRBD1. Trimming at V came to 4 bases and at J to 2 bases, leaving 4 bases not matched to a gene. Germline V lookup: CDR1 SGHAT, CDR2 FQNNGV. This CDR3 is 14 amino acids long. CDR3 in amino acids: CASSSRQGTYEQYF. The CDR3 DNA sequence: TGTGCCAGCAGCTCAAGACAGGGGACCTACGAGCAGTACTTC. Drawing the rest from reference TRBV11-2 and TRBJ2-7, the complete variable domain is EAGVAQSPRYKIIEKRQSVAFWCNPISGHATLYWYQQILGQGPKLLIQFQNNGVVDDSQLPKDRFSAERLKGVDSTLKIQPAKLEDSAVYLCASSSRQGTYEQYFGPGTRLTVT.

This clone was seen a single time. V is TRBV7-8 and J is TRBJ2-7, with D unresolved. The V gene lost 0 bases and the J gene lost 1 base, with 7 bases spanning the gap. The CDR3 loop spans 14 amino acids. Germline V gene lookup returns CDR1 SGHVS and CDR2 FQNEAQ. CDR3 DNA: TGTGCCAGCAGCTTAGCGCACAGATCCTACGAGCAGTACTTC. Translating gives CASSLAHRSYEQYF.

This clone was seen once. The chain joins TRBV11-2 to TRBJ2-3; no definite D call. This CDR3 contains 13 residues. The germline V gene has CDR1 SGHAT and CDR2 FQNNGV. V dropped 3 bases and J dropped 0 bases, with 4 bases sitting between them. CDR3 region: CASSLISTDTQYF. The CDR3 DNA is TGTGCCAGCAGCTTGATTAGCACAGATACGCAGTATTTT.

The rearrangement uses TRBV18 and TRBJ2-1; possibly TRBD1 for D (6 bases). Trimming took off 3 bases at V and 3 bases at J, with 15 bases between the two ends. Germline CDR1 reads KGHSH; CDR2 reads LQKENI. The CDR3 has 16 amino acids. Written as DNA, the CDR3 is TGTGCCAGCTCACCTAACTCGGACAGTGGCTACAATGAGCAGTTCTTC. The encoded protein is CASSPNSDSGYNEQFF.

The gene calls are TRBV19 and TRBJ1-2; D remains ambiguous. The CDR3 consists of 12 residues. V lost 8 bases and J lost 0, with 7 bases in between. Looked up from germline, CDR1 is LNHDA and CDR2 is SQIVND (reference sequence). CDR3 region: CASLAPNYGYTF. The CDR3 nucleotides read TGTGCCAGTCTTGCCCCTAACTATGGCTACACCTTC.

CDR3 nucleotide sequence: TGTGCCAGCAGCCCCTCTGGCGTCGGGGAGCTGTTTTTT. Residues: CASSPSGVGELFF. V and J are TRBV5-5 and TRBJ2-2, with D unclear. V lost 4 bases, J lost 7 bases, and 11 bases lay in between. Germline V CDR1 and CDR2: SGHKS, YYEKEE (reference sequence). The CDR3 runs to 13 residues.

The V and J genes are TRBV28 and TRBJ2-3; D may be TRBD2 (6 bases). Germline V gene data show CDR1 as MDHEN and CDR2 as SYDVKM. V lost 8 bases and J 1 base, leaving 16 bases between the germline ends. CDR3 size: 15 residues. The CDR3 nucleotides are TGTGCCAGCCGTAATCGGCGGGGCCGCACAGATACGCAGTATTTT. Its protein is CASRNRRGRTDTQYF.

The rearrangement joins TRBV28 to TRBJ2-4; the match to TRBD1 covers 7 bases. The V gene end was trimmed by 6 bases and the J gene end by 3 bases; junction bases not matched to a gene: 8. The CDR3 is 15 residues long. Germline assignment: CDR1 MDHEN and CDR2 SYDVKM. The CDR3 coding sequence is TGTGCCAGCAGCTTCGCCGGGACAGACAAAAACATTCAGTACTTC. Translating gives CASSFAGTDKNIQYF.

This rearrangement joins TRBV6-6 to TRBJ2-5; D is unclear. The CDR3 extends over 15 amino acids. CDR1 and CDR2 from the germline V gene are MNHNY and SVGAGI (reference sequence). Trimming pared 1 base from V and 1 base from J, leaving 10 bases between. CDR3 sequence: CASSYLDQLQETQYF. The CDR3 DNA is TGTGCCAGCAGTTACTTGGACCAGCTCCAAGAGACCCAGTACTTC.

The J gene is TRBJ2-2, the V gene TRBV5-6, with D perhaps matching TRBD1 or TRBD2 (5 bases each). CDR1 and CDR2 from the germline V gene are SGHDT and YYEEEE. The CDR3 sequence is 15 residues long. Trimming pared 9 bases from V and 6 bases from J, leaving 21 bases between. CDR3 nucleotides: TGTGCCACCACGGGACGCCTTTTCGTATCCGGGGAGCTGTTTTTT. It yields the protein CATTGRLFVSGELFF.

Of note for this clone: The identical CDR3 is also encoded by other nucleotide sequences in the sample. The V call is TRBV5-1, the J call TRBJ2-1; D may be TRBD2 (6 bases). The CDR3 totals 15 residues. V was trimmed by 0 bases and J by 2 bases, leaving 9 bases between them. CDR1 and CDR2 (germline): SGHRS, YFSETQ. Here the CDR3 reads CASSLVGGTYNEQFF. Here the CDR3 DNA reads TGCGCCAGCAGCTTGGTTGGGGGGACCTACAATGAGCAGTTCTTC.

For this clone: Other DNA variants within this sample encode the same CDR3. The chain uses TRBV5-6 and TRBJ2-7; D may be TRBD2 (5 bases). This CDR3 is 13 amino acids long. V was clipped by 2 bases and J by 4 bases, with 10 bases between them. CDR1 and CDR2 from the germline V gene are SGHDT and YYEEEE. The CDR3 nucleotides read TGTGCCAGCAGCTTTAGGGAGTCGTACGAGCAGTACTTC. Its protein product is CASSFRESYEQYF.

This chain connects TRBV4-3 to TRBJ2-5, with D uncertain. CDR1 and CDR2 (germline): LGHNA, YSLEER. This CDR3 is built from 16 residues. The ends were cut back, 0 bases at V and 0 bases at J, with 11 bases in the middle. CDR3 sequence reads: CASSQDGRANQETQYF. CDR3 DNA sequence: TGCGCCAGCAGCCAAGACGGCCGAGCAAACCAAGAGACCCAGTACTTC.